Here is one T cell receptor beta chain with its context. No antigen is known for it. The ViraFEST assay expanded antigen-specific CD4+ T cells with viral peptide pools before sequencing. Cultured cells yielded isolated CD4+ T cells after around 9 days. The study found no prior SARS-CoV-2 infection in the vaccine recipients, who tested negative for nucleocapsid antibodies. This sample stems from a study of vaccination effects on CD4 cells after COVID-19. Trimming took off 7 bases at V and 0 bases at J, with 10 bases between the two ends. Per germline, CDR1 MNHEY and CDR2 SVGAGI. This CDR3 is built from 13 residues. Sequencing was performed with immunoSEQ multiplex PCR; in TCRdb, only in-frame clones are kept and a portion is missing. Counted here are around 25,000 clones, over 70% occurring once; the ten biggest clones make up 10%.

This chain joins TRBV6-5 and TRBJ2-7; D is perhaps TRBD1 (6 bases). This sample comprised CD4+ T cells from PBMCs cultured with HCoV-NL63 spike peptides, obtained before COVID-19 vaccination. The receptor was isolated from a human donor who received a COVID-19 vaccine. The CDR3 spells CASKGQNSYEQYF. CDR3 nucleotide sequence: TGTGCCAGCAAAGGACAGAACTCCTACGAGCAGTACTTC.